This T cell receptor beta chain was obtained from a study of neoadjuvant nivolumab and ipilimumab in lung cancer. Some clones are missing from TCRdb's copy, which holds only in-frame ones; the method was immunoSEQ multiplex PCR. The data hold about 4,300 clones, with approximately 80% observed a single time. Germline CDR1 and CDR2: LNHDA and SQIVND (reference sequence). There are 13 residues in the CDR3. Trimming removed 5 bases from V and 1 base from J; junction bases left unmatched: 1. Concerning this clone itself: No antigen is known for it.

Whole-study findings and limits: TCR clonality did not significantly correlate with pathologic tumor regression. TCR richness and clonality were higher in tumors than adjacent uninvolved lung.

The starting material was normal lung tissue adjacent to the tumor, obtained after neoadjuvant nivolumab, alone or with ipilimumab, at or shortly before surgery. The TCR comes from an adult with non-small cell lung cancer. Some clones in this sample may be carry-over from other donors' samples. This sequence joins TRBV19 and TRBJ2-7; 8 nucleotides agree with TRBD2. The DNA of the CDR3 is TGTGCCAGTAGTCAGCGGGAGTCCTACGAGCAGTACTTC. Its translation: CASSQRESYEQYF.